This T cell receptor (beta chain) appears in the sequencing data of a study of T cells in Graves' hyperthyroidism and ophthalmopathy. CDR1 and CDR2 (germline): SGHTA, FQGNSA. Germline trimming cut 3 bases from V and 7 bases from J; bases unmatched to any gene: 8. The CDR3 is 17 amino acids. Aged 18 to 65, the patients had hyperthyroidism that was newly diagnosed and had lasted under 2 months. This sample holds PBMCs from 9.5 to 10 ml fresh peripheral blood. What was amplified from RNA transcripts were TCR beta CDR3 regions. During a first-round RT-PCR of the TCR CDR3, the HTBI primer set was used. One entry per CDR3 protein results from TCRdb running MiXCR on the multiplex PCR reads. The sample lists roughly 750,000 distinct CDR3 sequences; roughly 15% were seen once. This clonotype was seen just once.

The rearrangement links TRBV7-2 to TRBJ1-6; 11 bases align to TRBD1. The sample consisted of blood. The receptor comes from a man in his late teens or twenties with Graves' hyperthyroidism. The CDR3 loop is CASSFGQGANDNSPLHF. The CDR3 nucleotides are TGTGCCAGCAGCTTTGGACAGGGGGCAAATGACAATTCACCCCTCCACTTT.